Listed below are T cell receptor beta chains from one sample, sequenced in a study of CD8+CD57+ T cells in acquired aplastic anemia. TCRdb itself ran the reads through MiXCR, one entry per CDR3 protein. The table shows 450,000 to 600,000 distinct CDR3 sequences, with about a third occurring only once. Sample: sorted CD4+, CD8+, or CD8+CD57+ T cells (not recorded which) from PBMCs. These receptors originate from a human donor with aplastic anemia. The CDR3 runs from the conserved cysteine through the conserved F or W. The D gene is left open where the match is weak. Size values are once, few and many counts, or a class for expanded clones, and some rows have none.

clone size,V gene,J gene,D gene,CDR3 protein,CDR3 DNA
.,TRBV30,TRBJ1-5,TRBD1,CAWTQGQLNQPQHF,TGTGCCTGGACCCAGGGACAGCTCAATCAGCCCCAGCATTTT
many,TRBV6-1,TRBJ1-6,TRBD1,CASSRDRGDSPLHF,TGTGCCAGCAGTAGGGACAGGGGTGATTCACCCCTCCACTTT
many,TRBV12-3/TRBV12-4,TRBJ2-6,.,CASDSGANVLTF,TGTGCCAGCGACTCTGGGGCCAACGTCCTGACTTTC
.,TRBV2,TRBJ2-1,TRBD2,CASSQTSDVVVF,TGTGCCAGCAGTCAGACTAGCGATGTCGTGGTCTTC
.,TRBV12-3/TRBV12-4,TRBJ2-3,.,CASSLRELATQYF,TGTGCCAGCAGTTTACGCGAACTCGCAACGCAGTATTTT
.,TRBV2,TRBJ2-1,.,CASSSGQVDYNEQFF,TGTGCCAGCAGCTCGGGACAAGTGGACTACAATGAGCAGTTCTTC
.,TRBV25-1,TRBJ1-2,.,CASSDPGDYGYTF,TGTGCCAGCAGTGACCCGGGGGACTATGGCTACACCTTC
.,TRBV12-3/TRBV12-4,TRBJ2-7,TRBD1,CASSFGQEFYEQYF,TGTGCCAGCAGTTTCGGACAGGAATTCTACGAGCAGTACTTC
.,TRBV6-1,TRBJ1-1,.,CASHFGDTEAFF,TGTGCCAGCCACTTCGGTGACACTGAAGCTTTCTTT
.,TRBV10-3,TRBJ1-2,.,CAINEGSAYGYTF,TGTGCCATCAACGAGGGGTCGGCCTATGGCTACACCTTC
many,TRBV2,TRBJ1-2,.,CASSDSGFDYGYTF,TGTGCCAGCAGTGATTCAGGGTTTGACTATGGCTACACCTTC
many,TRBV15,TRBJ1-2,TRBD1,CATSRETGTGYGYTF,TGTGCCACCAGCAGGGAAACCGGGACAGGGTATGGCTACACCTTC
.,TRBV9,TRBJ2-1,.,CASSALYTRVVSNEQFF,TGTGCCAGCAGCGCACTTTACACTAGAGTTGTGAGCAATGAGCAGTTCTTC
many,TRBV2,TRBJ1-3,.,CASTRQGAGNTIYF,TGTGCCAGCACCCGGCAAGGGGCTGGAAACACCATATATTTT
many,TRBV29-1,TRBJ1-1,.,CSVKEARAEAFF,TGCAGCGTTAAGGAAGCTAGAGCTGAAGCTTTCTTT
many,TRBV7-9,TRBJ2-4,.,CASSTTSKNIQYF,TGTGCCAGCAGCACTACTAGTAAGAACATTCAGTACTTC
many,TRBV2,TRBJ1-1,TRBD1,CASRTGAGNTEAFF,TGTGCCAGCAGGACAGGGGCAGGGAACACTGAAGCTTTCTTT
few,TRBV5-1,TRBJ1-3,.,CASSLVGDSGNTIYF,TGCGCCAGCAGCTTGGTGGGTGACTCTGGAAACACCATATATTTT
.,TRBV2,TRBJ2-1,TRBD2,CASSGLAGISSYNEQFF,TGTGCCAGCAGTGGACTAGCGGGGATCAGCTCCTACAATGAGCAGTTCTTC
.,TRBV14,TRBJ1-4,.,CASSQDGDRFTSEKLFF,TGTGCCAGCAGCCAAGATGGAGACAGGTTTACTTCCGAAAAACTGTTTTTT
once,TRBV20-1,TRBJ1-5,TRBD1,CSTDRARQPQHF,TGCAGTACGGACAGGGCAAGGCAGCCCCAGCATTTT
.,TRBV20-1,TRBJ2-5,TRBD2,CSAPGGRGRETQYF,TGCAGTGCTCCTGGCGGGAGAGGCCGGGAGACCCAGTACTTC
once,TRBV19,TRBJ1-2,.,CASSDHRHVVAHGYTF,TGTGCCAGTAGTGACCATCGACACGTCGTCGCGCATGGCTACACCTTC
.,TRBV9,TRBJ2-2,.,CAGRSTGQAGGELFF,TGTGCCGGCAGATCAACCGGGCAAGCGGGCGGGGAGCTGTTTTTT
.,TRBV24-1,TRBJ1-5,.,CATSESGNQPQHF,TGTGCCACCAGTGAGTCCGGCAATCAGCCCCAGCATTTT
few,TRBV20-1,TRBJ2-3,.,CSASHAGKGTDTQYF,TGCAGTGCTTCCCATGCGGGCAAGGGGACAGATACGCAGTATTTT
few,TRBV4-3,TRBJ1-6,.,CASSQDMGPGGDSPLHF,TGCGCCAGCAGCCAAGATATGGGACCCGGAGGCGATTCACCCCTCCACTTT
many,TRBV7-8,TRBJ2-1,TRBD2,CASSSRGTSHNEQFF,TGTGCCAGCAGCTCTCGGGGGACTAGTCACAATGAGCAGTTCTTC
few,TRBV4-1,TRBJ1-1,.,CASSQRGGTEAFF,TGCGCCAGCAGCCAAAGGGGAGGCACTGAAGCTTTCTTT
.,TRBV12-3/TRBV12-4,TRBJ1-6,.,CASGGISPLHF,TGTGCCAGCGGGGGAATTTCACCCCTCCACTTT
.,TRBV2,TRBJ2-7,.,CASSYPARPTYGQYF,TGTGCCAGCAGTTACCCCGCGAGACCCACCTACGGGCAGTACTTC
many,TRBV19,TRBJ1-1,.,CASRAGFKSSEAFF,TGTGCCAGTAGAGCAGGGTTTAAAAGTTCTGAAGCTTTCTTT
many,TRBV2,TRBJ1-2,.,CASSELGHRLYGYTF,TGTGCCAGCAGTGAACTTGGACACCGACTCTATGGCTACACCTTC
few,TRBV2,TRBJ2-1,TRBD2,CASSPFPPGGSYNEQFF,TGTGCCAGCAGCCCGTTCCCTCCGGGGGGTTCGTACAATGAGCAGTTCTTC
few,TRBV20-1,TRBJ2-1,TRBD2,CSASVASGTRRNEQFF,TGCAGTGCTAGTGTGGCTAGCGGAACCCGACGGAATGAGCAGTTCTTC
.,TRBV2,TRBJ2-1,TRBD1,CASRQQGEKNEQFF,TGTGCCAGCAGACAGCAGGGGGAGAAAAATGAGCAGTTCTTC
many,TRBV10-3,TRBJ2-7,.,CAARRQDEQYF,TGTGCCGCCCGACGACAAGACGAGCAGTACTTC
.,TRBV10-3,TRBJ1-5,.,CAGSEFQPQHF,TGTGCCGGCAGTGAATTTCAGCCCCAGCATTTT
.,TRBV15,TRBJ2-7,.,CATSSEGLARDLYEQYF,TGTGCCACCAGCAGTGAAGGTCTCGCCAGGGATCTCTACGAGCAGTACTTC
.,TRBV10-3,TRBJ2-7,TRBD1,CAISERGGDPYEQYF,TGTGCCATCAGTGAGAGAGGGGGCGATCCCTACGAGCAGTACTTC
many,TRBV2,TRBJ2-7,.,CASSRRQGGVEQYF,TGTGCCAGCAGCCGAAGACAGGGAGGAGTCGAGCAGTACTTC
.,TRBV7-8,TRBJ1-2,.,CASSLGQGMDGYTF,TGTGCCAGCAGCTTAGGCCAGGGGATGGATGGCTACACCTTC
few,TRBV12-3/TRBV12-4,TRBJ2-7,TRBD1,CASSFRDREFHEQYF,TGTGCCAGCAGTTTCAGGGACAGGGAATTCCACGAGCAGTACTTC
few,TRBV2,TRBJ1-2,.,CASSKPLASFQGYTF,TGTGCCAGCAGTAAACCATTGGCTTCGTTTCAGGGCTACACCTTC
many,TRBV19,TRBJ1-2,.,CASSIHNGRPYEGYTF,TGTGCCAGTAGTATCCACAATGGCAGGCCCTACGAGGGCTACACCTTC
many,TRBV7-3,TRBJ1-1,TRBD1,CASSSRTGTLTEAFF,TGTGCCAGCAGCTCGAGGACAGGGACACTCACTGAAGCTTTCTTT